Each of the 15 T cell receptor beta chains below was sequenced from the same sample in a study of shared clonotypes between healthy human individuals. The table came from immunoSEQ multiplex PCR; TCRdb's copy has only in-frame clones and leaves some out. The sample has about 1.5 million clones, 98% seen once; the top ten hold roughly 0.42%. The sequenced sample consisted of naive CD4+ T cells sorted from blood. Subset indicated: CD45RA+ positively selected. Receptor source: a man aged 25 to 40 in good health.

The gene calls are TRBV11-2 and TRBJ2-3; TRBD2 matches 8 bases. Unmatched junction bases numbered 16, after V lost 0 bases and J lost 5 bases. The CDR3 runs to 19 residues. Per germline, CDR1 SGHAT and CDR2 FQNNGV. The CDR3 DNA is TGTGCCAGCAGCTTAGACCCCTATAACGGGAGGGCAAGGGTAGATACGCAGTATTTT. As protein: CASSLDPYNGRARVDTQYF.

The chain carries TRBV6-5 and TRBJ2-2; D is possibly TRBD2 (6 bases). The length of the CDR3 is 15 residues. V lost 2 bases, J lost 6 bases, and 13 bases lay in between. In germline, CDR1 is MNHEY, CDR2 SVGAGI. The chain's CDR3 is CASSYGRLAPGELFF. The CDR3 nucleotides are TGTGCCAGCAGTTACGGGAGGCTAGCGCCCGGGGAGCTGTTTTTT.

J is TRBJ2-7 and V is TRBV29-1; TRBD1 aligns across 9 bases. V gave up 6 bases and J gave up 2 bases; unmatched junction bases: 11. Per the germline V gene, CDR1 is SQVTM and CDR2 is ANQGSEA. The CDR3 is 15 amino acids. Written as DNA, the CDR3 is TGCAGCGTGGTCCATGGACAGGGGTCGACCTACGAGCAGTACTTC. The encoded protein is CSVVHGQGSTYEQYF.

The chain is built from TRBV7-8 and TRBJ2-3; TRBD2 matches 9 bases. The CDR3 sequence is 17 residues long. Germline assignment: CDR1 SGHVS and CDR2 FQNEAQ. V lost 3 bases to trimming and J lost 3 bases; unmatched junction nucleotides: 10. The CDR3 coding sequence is TGTGCCAGCAGCTTCGGACTAGCGCAAGTTCGGACAGATACGCAGTATTTT. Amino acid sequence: CASSFGLAQVRTDTQYF.

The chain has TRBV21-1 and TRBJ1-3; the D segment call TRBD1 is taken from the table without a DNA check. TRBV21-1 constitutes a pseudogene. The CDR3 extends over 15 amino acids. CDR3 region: CASSKVRVSINTIYF. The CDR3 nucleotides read TGTGCCAGCAGCAAGGTCAGGGTTTCTATTAACACCATATATTTT.

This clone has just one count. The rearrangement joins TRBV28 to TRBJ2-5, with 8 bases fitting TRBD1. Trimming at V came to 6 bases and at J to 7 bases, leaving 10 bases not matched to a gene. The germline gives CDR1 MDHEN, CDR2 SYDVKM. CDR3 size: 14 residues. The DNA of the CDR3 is TGTGCCAGCAGACGTACAGGGGGTTTGGGGACCCAGTACTTC. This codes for CASRRTGGLGTQYF.

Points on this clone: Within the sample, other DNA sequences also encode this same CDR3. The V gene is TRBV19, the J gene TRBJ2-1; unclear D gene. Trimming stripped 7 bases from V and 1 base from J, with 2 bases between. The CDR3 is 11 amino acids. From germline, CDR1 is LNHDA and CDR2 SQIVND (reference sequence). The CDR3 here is CASKSYNEQFF. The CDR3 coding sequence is TGTGCCAGTAAGTCCTACAATGAGCAGTTCTTC.

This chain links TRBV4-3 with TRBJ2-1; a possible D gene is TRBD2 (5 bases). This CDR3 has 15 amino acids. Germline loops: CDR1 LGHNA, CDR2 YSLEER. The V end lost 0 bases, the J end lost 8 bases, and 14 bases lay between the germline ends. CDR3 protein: CASSQDVGVVDEQFF. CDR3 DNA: TGCGCCAGCAGCCAAGATGTGGGAGTCGTCGATGAGCAGTTCTTC.

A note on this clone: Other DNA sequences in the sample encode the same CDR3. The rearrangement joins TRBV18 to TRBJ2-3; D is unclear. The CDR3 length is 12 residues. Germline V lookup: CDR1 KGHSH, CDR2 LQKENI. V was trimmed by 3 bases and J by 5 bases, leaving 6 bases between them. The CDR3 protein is CASSPKGDTQYF. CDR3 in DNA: TGTGCCAGCTCACCTAAGGGAGATACGCAGTATTTT.

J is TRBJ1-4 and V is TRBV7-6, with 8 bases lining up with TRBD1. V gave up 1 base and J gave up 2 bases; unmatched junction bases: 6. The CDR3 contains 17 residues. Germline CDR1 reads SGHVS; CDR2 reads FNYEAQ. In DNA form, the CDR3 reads TGTGCCAGCAGCTTAGGCTTCAGGGGGCAGACTAATGAAAAACTGTTTTTT. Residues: CASSLGFRGQTNEKLFF.

CDR3 nucleotides: TGTGCCAGCAGCTATGGTAATCCCCGGGTCGGGGAGACCCAGTACTTC. It codes for CASSYGNPRVGETQYF. The chain has TRBV7-2 and TRBJ2-5; no definite D call. The V end lost 4 bases, the J end lost 5 bases, and 20 bases lay between the germline ends. This CDR3 spans 16 amino acids. Germline CDR1 SGHTA, CDR2 FQGNSA.

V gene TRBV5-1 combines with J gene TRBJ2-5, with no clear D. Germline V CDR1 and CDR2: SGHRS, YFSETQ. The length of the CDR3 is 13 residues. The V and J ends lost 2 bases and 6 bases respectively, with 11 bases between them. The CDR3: CASSLMPDQTQYF. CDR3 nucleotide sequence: TGCGCCAGCAGCTTAATGCCAGATCAGACCCAGTACTTC. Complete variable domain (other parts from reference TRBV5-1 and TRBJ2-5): KAGVTQTPRYLIKTRGQQVTLSCSPISGHRSVSWYQQTPGQGLQFLFEYFSETQRNKGNFPGRFSGRQFSNSRSEMNVSTLELGDSALYLCASSLMPDQTQYFGPGTRLLVL.

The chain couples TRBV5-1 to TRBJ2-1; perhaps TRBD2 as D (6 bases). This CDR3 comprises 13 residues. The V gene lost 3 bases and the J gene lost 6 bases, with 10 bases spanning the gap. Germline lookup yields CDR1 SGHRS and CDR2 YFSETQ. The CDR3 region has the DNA TGCGCCAGCAGCTCTAATAGCGGCAATGAGCAGTTCTTC. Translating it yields CASSSNSGNEQFF.

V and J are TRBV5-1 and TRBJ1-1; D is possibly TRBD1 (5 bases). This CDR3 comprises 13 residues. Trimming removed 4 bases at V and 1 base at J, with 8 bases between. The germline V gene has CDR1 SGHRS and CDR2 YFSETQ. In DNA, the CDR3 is TGCGCCAGCAGCAACCAGGGGAACACTGAAGCTTTCTTT. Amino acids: CASSNQGNTEAFF.

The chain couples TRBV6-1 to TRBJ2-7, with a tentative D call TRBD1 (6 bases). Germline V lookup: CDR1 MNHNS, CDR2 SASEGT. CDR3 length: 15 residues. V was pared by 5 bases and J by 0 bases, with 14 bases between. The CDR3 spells CASSPRGSSSYEQYF. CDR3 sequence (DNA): TGTGCCAGCAGTCCCAGGGGCTCGAGCTCCTACGAGCAGTACTTC.